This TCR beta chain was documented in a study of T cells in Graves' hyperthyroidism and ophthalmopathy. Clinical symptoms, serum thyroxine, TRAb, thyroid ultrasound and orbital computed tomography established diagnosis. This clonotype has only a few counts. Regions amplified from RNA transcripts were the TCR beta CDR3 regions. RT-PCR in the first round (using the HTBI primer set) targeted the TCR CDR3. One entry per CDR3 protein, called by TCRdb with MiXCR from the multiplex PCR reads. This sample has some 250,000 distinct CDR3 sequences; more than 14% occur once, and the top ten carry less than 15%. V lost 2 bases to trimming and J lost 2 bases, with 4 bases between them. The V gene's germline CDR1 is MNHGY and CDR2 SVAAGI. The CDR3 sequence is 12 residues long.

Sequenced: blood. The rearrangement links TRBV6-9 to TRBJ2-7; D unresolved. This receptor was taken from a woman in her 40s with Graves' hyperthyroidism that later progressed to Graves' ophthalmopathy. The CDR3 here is CASSYITYEQYF. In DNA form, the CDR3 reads TGTGCCAGCAGTTATATCACCTACGAGCAGTACTTC.